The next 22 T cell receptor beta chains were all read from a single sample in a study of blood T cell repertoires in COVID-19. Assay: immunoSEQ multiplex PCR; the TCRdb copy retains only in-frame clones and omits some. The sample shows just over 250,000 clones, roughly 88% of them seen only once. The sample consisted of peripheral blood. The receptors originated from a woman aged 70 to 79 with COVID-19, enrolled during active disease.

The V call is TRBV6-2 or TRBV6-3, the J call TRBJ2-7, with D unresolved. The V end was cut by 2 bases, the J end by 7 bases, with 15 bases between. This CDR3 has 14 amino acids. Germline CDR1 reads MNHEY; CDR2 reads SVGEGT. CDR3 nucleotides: TGTGCCAGCAGTTACCGCGCCAAAAGCGAGGAGCAGTACTTC. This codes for CASSYRAKSEEQYF.

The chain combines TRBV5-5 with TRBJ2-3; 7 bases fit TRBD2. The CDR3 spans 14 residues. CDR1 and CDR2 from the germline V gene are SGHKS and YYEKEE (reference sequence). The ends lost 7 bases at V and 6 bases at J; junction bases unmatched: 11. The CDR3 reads CASRDYSKSDTQYF. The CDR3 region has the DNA TGTGCCAGCCGGGACTATTCAAAATCGGATACGCAGTATTTT.

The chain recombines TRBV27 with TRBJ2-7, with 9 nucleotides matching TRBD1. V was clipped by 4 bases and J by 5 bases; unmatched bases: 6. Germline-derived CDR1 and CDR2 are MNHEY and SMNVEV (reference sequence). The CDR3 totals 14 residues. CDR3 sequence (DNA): TGTGCCAGCAGTTCCCGGGACAGGGCCCACGAGCAGTACTTC. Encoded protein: CASSSRDRAHEQYF.

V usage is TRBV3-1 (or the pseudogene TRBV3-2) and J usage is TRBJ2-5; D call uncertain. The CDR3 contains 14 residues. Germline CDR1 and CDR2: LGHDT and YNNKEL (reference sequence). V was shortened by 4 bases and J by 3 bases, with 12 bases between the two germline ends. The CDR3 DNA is TGTGCCAGCAGCCGGTACAGCAGCAAAGAGACCCAGTACTTC. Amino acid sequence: CASSRYSSKETQYF.

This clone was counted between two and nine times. CDR3 amino acids: CASSPQDSRRNSPLHF. CDR3 nucleotide sequence: TGTGCCAGCTCACCACAGGACAGTAGAAGAAATTCACCCCTCCACTTT. V usage is TRBV18 and J usage is TRBJ1-6; perhaps TRBD1 as D (6 bases). The CDR3 loop spans 16 amino acids. Germline V gene data show CDR1 as KGHSH and CDR2 as LQKENI. The V end was cut by 1 base, the J end by 7 bases, with 14 bases between.

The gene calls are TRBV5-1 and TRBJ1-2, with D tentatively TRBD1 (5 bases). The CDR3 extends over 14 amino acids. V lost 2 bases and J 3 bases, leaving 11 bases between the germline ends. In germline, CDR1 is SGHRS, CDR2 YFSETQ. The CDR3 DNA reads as TGCGCCAGCAGCTTCGTCAGGGCGGACTATGGCTACACCTTC. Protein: CASSFVRADYGYTF.

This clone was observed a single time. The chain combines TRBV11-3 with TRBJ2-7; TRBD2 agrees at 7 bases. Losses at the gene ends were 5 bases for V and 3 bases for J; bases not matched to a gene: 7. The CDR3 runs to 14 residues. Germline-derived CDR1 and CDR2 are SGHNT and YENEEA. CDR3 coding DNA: TGTGCCAGCAGCGGGAGGGAGGACAACTACGAGCAGTACTTC. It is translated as CASSGREDNYEQYF. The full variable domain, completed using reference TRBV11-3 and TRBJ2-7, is EAGVVQSPRYKIIEKKQPVAFWCNPISGHNTLYWYLQNLGQGPELLIRYENEEAVDDSQLPKDRFSAERLKGVDSTLKIQPAELGDSAVYLCASSGREDNYEQYFGPGTRLTVT.

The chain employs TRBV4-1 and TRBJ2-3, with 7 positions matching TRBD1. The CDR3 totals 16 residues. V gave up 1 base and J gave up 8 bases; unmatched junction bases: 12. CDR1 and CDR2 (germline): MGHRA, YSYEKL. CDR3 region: CASSQAQTGRDGTQYF. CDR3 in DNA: TGCGCCAGCAGCCAAGCTCAGACAGGGCGAGATGGTACGCAGTATTTT.

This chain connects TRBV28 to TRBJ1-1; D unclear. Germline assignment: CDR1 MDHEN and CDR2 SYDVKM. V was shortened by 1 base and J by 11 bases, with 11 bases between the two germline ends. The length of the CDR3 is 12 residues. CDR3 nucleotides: TGTGCCAGCAGTTTATCTCCGGTTCGGGCTTTCTTT. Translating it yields CASSLSPVRAFF.

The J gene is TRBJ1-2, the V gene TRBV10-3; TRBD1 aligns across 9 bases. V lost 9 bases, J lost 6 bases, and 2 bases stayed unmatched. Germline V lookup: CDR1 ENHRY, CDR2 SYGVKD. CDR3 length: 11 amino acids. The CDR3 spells CAIRTGDGYTF. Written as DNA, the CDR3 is TGTGCCATACGGACAGGGGATGGCTACACCTTC.

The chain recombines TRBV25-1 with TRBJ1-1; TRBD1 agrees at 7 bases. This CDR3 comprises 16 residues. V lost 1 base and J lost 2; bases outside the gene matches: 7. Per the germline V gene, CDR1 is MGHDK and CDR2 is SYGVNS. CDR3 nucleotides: TGTGCCAGCAGTGAATTCACCGGGACAGCTAACACTGAAGCTTTCTTT. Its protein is CASSEFTGTANTEAFF.

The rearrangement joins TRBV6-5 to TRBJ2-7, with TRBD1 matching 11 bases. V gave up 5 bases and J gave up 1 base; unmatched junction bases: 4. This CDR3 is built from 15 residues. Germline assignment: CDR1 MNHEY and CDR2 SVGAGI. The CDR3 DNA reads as TGTGCCAGCAGTCCTGGACAGGGGGCTTCCTACGAGCAGTACTTC. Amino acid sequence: CASSPGQGASYEQYF.

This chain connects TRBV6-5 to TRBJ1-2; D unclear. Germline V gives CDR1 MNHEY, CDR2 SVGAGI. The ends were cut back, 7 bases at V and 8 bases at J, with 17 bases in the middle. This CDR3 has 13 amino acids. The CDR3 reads CASTESGLWGYTF. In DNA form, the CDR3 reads TGTGCCAGCACCGAGTCGGGGTTGTGGGGCTACACCTTC.

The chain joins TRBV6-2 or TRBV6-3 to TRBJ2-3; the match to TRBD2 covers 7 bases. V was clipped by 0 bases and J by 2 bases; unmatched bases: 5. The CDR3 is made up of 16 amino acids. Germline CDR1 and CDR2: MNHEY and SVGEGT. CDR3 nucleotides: TGTGCCAGCAGTTACTCGACTAGCATGGACACAGATACGCAGTATTTT. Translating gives CASSYSTSMDTDTQYF.

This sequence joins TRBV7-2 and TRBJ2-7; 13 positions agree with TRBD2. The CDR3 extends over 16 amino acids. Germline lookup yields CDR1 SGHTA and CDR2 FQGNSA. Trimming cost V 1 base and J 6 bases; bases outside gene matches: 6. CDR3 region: CASSLVMGLAGSEQYF. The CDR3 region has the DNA TGTGCCAGCAGCTTAGTAATGGGACTAGCGGGAAGCGAGCAGTACTTC.

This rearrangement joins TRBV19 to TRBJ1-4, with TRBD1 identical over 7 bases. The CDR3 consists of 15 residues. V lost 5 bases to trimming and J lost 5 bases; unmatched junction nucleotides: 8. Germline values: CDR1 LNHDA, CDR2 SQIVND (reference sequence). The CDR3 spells CASSPWTGGNEKLFF. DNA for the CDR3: TGTGCCAGTAGTCCTTGGACAGGCGGAAATGAAAAACTGTTTTTT.

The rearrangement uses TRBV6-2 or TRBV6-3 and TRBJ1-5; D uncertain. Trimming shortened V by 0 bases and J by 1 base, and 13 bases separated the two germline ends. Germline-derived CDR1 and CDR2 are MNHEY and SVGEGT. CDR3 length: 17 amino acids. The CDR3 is CASSYSTARESNQPQHF. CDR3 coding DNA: TGTGCCAGCAGTTACTCTACTGCGAGGGAGAGCAATCAGCCCCAGCATTTT.

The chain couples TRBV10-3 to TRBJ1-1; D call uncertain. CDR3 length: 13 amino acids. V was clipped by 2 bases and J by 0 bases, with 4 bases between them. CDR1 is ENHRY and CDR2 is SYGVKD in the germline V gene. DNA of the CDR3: TGTGCCATCAGTGAGACAGTGAACACTGAAGCTTTCTTT. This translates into CAISETVNTEAFF.

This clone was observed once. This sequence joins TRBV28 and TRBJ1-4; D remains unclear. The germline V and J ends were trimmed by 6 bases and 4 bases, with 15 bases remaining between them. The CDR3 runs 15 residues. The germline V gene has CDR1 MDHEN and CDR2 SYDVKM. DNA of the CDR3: TGTGCCAGCAGCCCCGCCCGCGGCTATAATGAAAAACTGTTTTTT. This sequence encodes CASSPARGYNEKLFF.

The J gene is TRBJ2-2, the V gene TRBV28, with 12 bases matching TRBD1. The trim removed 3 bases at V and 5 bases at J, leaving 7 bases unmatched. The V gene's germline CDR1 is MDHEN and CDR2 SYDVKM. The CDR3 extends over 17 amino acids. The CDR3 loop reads CASSFGRDRGLTGELFF. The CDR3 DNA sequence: TGTGCCAGCAGTTTCGGGAGGGACAGGGGGCTAACCGGGGAGCTGTTTTTT.

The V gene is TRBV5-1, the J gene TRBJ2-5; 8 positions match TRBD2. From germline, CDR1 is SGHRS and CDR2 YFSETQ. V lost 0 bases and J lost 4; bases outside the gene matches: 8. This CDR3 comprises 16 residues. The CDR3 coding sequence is TGCGCCAGCAGCTTGGCTGGTAGCGGGATAGGAGAGACCCAGTACTTC. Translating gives CASSLAGSGIGETQYF.

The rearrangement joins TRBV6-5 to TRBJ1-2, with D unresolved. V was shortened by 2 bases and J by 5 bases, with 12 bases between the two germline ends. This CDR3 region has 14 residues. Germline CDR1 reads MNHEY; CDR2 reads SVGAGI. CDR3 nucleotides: TGTGCCAGCAGTTACGGAGGTGGTGGGTATGGCTACACCTTC. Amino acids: CASSYGGGGYGYTF.